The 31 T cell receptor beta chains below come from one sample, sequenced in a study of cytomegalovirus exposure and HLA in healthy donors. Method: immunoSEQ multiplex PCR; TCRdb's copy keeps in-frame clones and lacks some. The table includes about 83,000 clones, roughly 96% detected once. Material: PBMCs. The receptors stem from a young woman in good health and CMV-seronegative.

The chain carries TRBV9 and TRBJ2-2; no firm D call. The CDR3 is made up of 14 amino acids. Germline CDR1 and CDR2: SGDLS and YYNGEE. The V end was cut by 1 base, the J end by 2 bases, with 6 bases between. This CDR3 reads CASSVWSNTGELFF. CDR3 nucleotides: TGTGCCAGCAGCGTATGGAGTAACACCGGGGAGCTGTTTTTT.

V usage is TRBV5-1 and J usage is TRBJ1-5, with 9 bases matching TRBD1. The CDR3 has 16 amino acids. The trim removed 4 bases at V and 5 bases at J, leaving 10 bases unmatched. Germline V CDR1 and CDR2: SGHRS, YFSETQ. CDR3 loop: CASSESWGTGYQPQHF. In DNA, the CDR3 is TGCGCCAGCAGCGAGTCCTGGGGGACAGGGTATCAGCCCCAGCATTTT.

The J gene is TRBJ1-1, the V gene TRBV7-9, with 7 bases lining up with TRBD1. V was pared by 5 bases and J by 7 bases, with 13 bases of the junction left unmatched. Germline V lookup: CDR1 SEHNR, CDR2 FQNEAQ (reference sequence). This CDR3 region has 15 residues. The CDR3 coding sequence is TGTGCCAGCAGCCAAGGACAGGTGAGGTCAATTGAAGCTTTCTTT. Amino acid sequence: CASSQGQVRSIEAFF.

CDR3 DNA sequence: TGCGCCAGCTCCGGGGGGGGGCAGTCCCAGCCCCAGCATTTT. Amino acids: CASSGGGQSQPQHF. This chain connects TRBV10-1 to TRBJ1-5; tentative D call: TRBD1 (6 bases). Looked up from germline, CDR1 is WNHNN and CDR2 is SYGVQD (reference sequence). The CDR3 runs to 14 residues. V was shortened by 8 bases and J by 7 bases, with 18 bases between the two germline ends.

In DNA form, the CDR3 reads TGTGCCTGGGGAGGACGGCTAAGAGGAGATACGCAGTATTTT. Amino acid sequence: CAWGGRLRGDTQYF. This rearrangement joins TRBV30 to TRBJ2-3, with D perhaps matching TRBD2 (5 bases). The CDR3 has 14 residues. Trimming left V 5 bases short and J 5 bases short, with 17 bases between. Germline values: CDR1 GTSNPN, CDR2 SVGIG (reference sequence).

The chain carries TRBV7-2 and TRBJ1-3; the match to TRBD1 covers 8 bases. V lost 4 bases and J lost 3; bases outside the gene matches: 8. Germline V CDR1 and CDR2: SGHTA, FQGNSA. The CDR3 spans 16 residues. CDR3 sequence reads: CASSYRQGSFGNTIYF. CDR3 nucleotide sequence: TGTGCCAGCAGCTACAGACAGGGGTCGTTTGGAAACACCATATATTTT.

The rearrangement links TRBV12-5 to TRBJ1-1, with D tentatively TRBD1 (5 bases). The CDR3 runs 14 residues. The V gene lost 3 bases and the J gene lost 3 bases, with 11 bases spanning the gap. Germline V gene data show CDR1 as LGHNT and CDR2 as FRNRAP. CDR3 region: CASGFARGDTEAFF. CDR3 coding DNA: TGTGCTAGTGGTTTCGCACGGGGGGACACTGAAGCTTTCTTT.

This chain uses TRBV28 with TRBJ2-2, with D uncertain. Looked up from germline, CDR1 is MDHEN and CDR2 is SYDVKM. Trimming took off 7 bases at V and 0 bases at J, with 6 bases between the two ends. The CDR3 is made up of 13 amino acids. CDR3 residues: CASKTSNTGELFF. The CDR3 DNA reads TGTGCCAGCAAAACTTCGAACACCGGGGAGCTGTTTTTT.

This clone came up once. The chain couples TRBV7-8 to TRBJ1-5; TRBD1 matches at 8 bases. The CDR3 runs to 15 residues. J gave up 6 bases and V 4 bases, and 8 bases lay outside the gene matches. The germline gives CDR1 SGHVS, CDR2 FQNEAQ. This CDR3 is CASSSGQAQVQPQHF. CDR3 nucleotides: TGTGCCAGCAGCTCGGGACAGGCCCAGGTTCAGCCCCAGCATTTT. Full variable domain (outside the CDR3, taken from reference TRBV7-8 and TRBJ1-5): GAGVSQSPRYKVAKRGQDVALRCDPISGHVSLFWYQQALGQGPEFLTYFQNEAQLDKSGLPSDRFFAERPEGSVSTLKIQRTQQEDSAVYLCASSSGQAQVQPQHFGDGTRLSIL.

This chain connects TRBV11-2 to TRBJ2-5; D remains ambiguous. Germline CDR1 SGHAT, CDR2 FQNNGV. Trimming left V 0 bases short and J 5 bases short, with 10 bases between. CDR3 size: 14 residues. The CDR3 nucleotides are TGTGCCAGCAGCTTAGAAGGCGGTCTCGAGACCCAGTACTTC. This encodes CASSLEGGLETQYF.

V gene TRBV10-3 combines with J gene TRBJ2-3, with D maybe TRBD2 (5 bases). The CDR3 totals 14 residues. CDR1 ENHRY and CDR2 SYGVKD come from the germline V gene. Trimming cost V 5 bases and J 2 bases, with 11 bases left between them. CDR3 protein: CAISTSGDTDTQYF. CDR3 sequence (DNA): TGTGCCATCAGTACCAGCGGAGACACAGATACGCAGTATTTT.

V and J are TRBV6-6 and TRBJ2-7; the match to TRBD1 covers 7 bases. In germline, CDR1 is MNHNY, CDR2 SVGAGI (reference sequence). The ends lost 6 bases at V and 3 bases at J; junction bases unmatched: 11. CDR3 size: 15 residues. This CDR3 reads CASSSTTGKNYEQYF. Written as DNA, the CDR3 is TGTGCCAGCAGCTCTACGACAGGGAAAAACTACGAGCAGTACTTC.

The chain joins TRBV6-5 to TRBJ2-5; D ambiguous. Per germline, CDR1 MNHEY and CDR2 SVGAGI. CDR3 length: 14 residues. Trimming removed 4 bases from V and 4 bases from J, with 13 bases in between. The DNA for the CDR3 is TGTGCCAGCAGTTTAACCTTAGAGGCAGAGACCCAGTACTTC. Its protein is CASSLTLEAETQYF.

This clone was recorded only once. The CDR3 here is CASNPGGTGTEAFF. CDR3 DNA: TGTGCCAGCAACCCAGGGGGTACCGGCACTGAAGCTTTCTTT. This chain connects TRBV7-9 to TRBJ1-1, with 7 nucleotides matching TRBD1. Trimming cost V 7 bases and J 4 bases; bases outside gene matches: 9. CDR1 and CDR2 (germline): SEHNR, FQNEAQ (reference sequence). The CDR3 totals 14 residues.

CDR3: CASSPTLTGTGGPETQYF. The CDR3 DNA follows: TGTGCCAGCAGCCCCACCCTGACCGGGACAGGGGGACCAGAGACCCAGTACTTC. The V and J genes are TRBV7-8 and TRBJ2-5; 11 bases agree with TRBD1. Trimming removed 5 bases from V and 4 bases from J; junction bases left unmatched: 15. The germline CDR1 and CDR2 sequences are SGHVS and FQNEAQ. The CDR3 contains 18 residues. Filled out from reference TRBV7-8 and TRBJ2-5, the complete variable domain reads GAGVSQSPRYKVAKRGQDVALRCDPISGHVSLFWYQQALGQGPEFLTYFQNEAQLDKSGLPSDRFFAERPEGSVSTLKIQRTQQEDSAVYLCASSPTLTGTGGPETQYFGPGTRLLVL.

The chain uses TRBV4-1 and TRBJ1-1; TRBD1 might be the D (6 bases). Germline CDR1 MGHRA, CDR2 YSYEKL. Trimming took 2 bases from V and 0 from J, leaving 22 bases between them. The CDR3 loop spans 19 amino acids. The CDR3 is CASSQKNHRTEKMNTEAFF. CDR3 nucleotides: TGCGCCAGCAGCCAAAAAAACCACAGGACAGAAAAGATGAACACTGAAGCTTTCTTT.

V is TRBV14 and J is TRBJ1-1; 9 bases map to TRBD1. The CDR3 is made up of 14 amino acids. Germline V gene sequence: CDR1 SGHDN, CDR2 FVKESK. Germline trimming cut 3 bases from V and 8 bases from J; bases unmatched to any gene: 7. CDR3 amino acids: CASSHTGGALEAFF. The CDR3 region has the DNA TGTGCCAGCAGCCATACAGGGGGCGCTTTGGAAGCTTTCTTT.

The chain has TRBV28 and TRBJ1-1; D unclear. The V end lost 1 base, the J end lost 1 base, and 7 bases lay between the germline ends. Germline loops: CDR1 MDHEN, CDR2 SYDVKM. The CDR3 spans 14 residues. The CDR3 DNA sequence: TGTGCCAGCAGTTTATTGGCGGGGAACACTGAAGCTTTCTTT. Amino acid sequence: CASSLLAGNTEAFF.

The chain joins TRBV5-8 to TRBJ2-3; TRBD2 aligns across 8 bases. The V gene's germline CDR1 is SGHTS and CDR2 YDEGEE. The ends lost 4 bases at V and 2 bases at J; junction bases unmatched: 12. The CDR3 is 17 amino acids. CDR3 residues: CASSPLGLAGPTDTQYF. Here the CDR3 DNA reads TGTGCCAGCAGCCCACTCGGATTAGCGGGACCCACAGATACGCAGTATTTT.

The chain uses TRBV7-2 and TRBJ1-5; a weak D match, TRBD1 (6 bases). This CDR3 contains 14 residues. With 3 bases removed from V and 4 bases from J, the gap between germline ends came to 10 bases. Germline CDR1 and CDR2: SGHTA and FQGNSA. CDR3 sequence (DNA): TGTGCCAGCAGCTTGAGGCAGGGGAATCAGCCCCAGCATTTT. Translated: CASSLRQGNQPQHF.

This chain's CDR3 is CASSSDTGIAEAFF. Here the CDR3 DNA reads TGCGCCAGCAGCTCGGATACAGGGATCGCTGAAGCTTTCTTT. The chain links TRBV5-1 to TRBJ1-1; a possible D gene is TRBD1 (6 bases). Germline V gene data show CDR1 as SGHRS and CDR2 as YFSETQ. The CDR3 spans 14 residues. The germline V and J ends were trimmed by 3 bases and 6 bases, with 15 bases remaining between them.

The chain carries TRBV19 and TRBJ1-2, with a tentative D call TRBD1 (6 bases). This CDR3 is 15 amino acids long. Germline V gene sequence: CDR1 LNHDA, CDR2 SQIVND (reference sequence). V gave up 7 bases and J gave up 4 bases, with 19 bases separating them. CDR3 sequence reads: CASKHADRTSYGYTF. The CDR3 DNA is TGTGCCAGTAAGCACGCTGACAGGACAAGCTATGGCTACACCTTC.

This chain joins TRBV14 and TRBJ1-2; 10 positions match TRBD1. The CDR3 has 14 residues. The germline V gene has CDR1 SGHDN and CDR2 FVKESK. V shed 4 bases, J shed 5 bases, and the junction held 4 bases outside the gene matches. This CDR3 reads CASSLWGQGYGYTF. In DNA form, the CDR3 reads TGTGCCAGCAGCCTGTGGGGACAGGGGTATGGCTACACCTTC.

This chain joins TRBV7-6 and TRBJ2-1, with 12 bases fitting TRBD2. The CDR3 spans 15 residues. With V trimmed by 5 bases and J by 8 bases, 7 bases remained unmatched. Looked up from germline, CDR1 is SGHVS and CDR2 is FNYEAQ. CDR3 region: CASSRRTSGKDEQFF. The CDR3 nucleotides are TGTGCCAGCAGCCGCCGGACTAGCGGGAAGGATGAGCAGTTCTTC.

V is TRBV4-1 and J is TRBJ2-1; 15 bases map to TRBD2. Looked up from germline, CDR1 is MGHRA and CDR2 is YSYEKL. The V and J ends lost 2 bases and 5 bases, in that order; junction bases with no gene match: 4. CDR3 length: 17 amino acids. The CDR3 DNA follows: TGCGCCAGCAGCCAACCGGGACTAGCGGGAGGCAACAATGAGCAGTTCTTC. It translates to CASSQPGLAGGNNEQFF.

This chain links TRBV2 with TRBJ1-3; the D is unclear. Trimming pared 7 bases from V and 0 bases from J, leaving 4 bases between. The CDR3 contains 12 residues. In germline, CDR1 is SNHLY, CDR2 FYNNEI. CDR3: CASTSSGNTIYF. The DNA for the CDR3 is TGTGCCAGCACCAGCTCTGGAAACACCATATATTTT.

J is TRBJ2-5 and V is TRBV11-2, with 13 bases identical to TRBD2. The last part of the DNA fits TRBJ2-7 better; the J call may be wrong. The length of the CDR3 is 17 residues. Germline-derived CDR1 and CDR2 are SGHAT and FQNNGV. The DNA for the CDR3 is TGTGCCAGCAGTGACCTGGGACTAGCGGGAAGCTCCTACGAGCAGTACTTC. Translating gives CASSDLGLAGSSYEQYF.

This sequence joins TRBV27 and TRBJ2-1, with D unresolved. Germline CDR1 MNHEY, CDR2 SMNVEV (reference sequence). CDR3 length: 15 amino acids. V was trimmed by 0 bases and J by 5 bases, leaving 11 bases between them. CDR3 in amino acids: CASSLSEPSNNEQFF. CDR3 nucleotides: TGTGCCAGCAGTTTATCGGAGCCGTCTAACAATGAGCAGTTCTTC.

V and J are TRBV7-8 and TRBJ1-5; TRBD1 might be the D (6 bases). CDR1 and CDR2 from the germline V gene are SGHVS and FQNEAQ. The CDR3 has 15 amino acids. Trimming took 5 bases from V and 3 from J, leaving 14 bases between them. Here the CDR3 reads CASSPRGTDNQPQHF. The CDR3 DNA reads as TGTGCCAGCAGCCCTAGGGGGACGGACAATCAGCCCCAGCATTTT. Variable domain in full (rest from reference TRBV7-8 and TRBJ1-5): GAGVSQSPRYKVAKRGQDVALRCDPISGHVSLFWYQQALGQGPEFLTYFQNEAQLDKSGLPSDRFFAERPEGSVSTLKIQRTQQEDSAVYLCASSPRGTDNQPQHFGDGTRLSIL.

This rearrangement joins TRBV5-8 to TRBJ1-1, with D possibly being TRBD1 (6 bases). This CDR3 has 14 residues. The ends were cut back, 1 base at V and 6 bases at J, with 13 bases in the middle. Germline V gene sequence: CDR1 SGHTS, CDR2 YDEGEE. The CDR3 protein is CASSLPEQGAEAFF. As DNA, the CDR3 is TGTGCCAGCAGCTTGCCCGAACAGGGAGCTGAAGCTTTCTTT.

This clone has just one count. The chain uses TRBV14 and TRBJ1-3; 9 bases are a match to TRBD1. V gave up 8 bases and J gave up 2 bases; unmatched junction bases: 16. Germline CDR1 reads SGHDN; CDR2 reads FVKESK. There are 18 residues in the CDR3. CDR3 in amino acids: CASSNTGGFQPAGNTIYF. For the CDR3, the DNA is TGTGCCAGCTCGAACACAGGGGGCTTCCAACCGGCTGGAAACACCATATATTTT.